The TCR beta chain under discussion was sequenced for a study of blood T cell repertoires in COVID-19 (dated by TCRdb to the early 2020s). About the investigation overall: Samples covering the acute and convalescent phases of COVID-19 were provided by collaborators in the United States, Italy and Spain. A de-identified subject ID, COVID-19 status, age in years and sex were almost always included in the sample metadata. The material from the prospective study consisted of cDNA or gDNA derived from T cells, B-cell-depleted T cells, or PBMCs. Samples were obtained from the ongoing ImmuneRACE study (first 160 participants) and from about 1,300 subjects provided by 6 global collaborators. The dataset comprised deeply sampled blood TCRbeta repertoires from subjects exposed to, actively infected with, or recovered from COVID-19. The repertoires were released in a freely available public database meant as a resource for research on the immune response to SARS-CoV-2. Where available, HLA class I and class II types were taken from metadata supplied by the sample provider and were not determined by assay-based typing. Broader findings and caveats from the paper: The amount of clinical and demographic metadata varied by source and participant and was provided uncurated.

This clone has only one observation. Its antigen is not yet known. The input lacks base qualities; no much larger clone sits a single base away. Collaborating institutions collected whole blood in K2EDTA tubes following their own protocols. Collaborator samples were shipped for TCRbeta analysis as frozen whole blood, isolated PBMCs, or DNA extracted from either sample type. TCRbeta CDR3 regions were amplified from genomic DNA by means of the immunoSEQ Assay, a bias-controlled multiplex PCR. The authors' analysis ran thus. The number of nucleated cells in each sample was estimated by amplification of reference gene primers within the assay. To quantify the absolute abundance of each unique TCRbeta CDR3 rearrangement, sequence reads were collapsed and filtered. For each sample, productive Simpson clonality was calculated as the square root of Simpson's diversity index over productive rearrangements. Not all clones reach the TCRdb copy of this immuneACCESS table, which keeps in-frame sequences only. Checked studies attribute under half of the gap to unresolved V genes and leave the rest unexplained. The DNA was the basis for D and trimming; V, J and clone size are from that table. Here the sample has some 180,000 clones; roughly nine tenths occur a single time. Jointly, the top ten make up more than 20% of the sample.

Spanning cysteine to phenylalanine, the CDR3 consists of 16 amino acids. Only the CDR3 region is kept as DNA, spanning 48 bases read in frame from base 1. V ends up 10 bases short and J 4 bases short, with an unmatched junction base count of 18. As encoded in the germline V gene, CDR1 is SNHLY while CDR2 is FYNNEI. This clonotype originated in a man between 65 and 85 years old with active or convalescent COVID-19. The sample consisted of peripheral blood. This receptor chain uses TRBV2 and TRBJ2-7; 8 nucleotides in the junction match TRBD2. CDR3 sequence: CATPRRGGRLIYEQYF. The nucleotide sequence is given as TGTGCCACACCCCGCCGGGGGGGGAGGCTCATTTACGAGCAGTACTTC.